The source of this T cell receptor (beta chain) is a study of CD8+CD57+ T cells in acquired aplastic anemia. About the study: On average, sorted CD4+ and CD8+ cells gave 3 to 3.5 ug of DNA.

Study-level results: Shared by patients and controls, approximately 28 CD8+ CDR3s were abundant in patients.

This CDR3 contains 14 residues. Germline CDR1 LNHDA, CDR2 SQIVND (reference sequence). V shed 5 bases and J 0 bases; nucleotides not matched to a gene: 1. This clonotype was recorded at least ten times. Its antigen is unidentified. Genomic DNA, the template, was used for profiling of the TCR beta VDJ and CDR3. TCRdb passed the reads through MiXCR, listing each CDR3 protein once. The table lists over 150,000 distinct CDR3 sequences, more than 45% of them singletons. CD8+CD57+ cell expansion had been shown by flow cytometry in patients chosen for sequencing. The chain combines TRBV19 with TRBJ2-4; TRBD1 matches 7 bases. The receptor was derived from a human donor with aplastic anemia. Sequencing used sorted CD4+, CD8+, or CD8+CD57+ T cells (not recorded which) from PBMCs. CDR3 region: CASSSGGAKNIQYF. CDR3 bases: TGTGCCAGTAGTTCAGGGGGAGCCAAAAACATTCAGTACTTC.